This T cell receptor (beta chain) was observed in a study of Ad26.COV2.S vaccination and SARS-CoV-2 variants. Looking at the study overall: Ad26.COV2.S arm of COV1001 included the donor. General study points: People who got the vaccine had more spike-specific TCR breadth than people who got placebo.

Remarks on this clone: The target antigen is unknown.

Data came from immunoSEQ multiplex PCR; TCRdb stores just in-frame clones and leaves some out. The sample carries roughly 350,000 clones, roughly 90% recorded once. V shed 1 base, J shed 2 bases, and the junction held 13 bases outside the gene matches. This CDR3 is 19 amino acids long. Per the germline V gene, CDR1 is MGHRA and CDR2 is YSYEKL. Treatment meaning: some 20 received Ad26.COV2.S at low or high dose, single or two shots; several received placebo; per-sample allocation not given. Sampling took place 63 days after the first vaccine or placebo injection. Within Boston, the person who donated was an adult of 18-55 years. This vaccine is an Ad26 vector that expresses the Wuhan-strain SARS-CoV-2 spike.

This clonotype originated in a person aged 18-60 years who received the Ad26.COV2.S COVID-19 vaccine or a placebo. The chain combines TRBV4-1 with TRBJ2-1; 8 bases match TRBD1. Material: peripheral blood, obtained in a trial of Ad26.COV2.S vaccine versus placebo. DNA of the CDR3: TGCGCCAGCAGCCAAGCACTCGTTGGGACAGGCATCCCCTACAATGAGCAGTTCTTC. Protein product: CASSQALVGTGIPYNEQFF.